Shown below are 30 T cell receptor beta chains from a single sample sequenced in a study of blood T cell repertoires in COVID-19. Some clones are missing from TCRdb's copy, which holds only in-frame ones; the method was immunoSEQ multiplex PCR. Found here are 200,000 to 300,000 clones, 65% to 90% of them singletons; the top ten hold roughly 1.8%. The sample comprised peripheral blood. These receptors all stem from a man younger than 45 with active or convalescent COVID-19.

The chain's CDR3 is CASDGGRASNQPQHF. The DNA for the CDR3 is TGTGCCAGCGACGGGGGGAGGGCGAGCAATCAGCCCCAGCATTTT. This sequence joins TRBV6-5 and TRBJ1-5; D is possibly TRBD1 (5 bases). This CDR3 has 15 residues. The germline CDR1 and CDR2 sequences are MNHEY and SVGAGI. The germline V and J ends were trimmed by 8 bases and 1 base, with 15 bases remaining between them.

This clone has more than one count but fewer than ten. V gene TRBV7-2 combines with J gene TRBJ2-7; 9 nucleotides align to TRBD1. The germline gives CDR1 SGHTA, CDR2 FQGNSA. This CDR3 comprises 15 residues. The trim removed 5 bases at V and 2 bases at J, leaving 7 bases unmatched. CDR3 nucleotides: TGTGCCAGCAGCCTCCGGACAGGGGAGACCTACGAGCAGTACTTC. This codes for CASSLRTGETYEQYF.

As DNA, the CDR3 is TGTGCCAGCAGTTCTTTATACACTGAAGCTTTCTTT. Translated, it gives CASSSLYTEAFF. V usage is TRBV6-5 and J usage is TRBJ1-1; D remains ambiguous. V dropped 4 bases and J dropped 3 bases, with 6 bases sitting between them. Germline-derived CDR1 and CDR2 are MNHEY and SVGAGI. The CDR3 extends over 12 amino acids.

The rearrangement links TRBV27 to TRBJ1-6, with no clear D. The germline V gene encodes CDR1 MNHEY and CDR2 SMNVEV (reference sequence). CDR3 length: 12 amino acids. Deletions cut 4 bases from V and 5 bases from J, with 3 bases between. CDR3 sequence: CASSSNNSPLHF. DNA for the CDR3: TGTGCCAGCAGTTCCAATAATTCACCCCTCCACTTT.

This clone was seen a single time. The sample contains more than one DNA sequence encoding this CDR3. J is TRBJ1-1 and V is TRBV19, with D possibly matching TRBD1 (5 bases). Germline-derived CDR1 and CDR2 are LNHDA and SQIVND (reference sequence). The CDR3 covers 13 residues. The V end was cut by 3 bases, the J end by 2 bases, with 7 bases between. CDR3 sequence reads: CASSIDRNTEAFF. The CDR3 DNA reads TGTGCCAGTAGTATTGACAGAAACACTGAAGCTTTCTTT.

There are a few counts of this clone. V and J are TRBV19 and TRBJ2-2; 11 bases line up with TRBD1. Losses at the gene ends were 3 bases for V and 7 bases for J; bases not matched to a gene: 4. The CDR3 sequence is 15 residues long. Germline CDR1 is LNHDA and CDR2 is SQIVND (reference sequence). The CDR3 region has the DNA TGTGCCAGTAGTATGGGGACAGGGGGGCACGGGGAGCTGTTTTTT. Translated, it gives CASSMGTGGHGELFF.

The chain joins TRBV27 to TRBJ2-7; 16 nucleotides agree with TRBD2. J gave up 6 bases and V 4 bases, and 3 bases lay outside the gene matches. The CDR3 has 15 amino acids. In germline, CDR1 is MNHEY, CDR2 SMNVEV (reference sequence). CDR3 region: CASSSGTSGGGEQYF. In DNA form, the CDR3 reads TGTGCCAGCAGTTCTGGGACTAGCGGGGGGGGCGAGCAGTACTTC.

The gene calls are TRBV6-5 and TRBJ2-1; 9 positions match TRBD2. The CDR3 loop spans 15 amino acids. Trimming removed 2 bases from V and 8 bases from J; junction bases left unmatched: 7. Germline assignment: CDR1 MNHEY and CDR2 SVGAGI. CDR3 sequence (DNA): TGTGCCAGCAGTTACCGAACCCAGCGGGGGGATGAGCAGTTCTTC. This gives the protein CASSYRTQRGDEQFF.

CDR3 sequence (DNA): TGTGCCAGCAGCCCCTCGCCTGGGACAGCTGAAGCTTTCTTT. This encodes CASSPSPGTAEAFF. This chain joins TRBV3-1 (or the pseudogene TRBV3-2) and TRBJ1-1, with 7 bases that match TRBD1. Losses at the gene ends were 4 bases for V and 6 bases for J; bases not matched to a gene: 8. The CDR3 has 14 residues. The germline CDR1 and CDR2 sequences are LGHDT and YNNKEL (reference sequence).

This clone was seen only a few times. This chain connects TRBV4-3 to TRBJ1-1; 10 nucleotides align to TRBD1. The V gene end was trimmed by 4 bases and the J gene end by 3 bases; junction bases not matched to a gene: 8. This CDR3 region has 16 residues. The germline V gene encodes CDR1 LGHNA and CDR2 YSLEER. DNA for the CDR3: TGCGCCAGCAGCCCGTCAGGACAGGGGGGAGACACTGAAGCTTTCTTT. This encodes CASSPSGQGGDTEAFF.

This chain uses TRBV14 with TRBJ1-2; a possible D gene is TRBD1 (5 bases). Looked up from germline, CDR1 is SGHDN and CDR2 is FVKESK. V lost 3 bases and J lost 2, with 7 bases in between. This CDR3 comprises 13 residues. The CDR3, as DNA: TGTGCCAGCAGCCATAACAGGAACTATGGCTACACCTTC. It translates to CASSHNRNYGYTF.

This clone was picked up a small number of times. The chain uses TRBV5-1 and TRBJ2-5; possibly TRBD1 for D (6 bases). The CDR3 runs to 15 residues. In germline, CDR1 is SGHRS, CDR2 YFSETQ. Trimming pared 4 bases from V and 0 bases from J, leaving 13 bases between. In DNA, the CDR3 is TGCGCCAGCAGCCATGGACAGACGTACCAAGAGACCCAGTACTTC. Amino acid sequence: CASSHGQTYQETQYF.

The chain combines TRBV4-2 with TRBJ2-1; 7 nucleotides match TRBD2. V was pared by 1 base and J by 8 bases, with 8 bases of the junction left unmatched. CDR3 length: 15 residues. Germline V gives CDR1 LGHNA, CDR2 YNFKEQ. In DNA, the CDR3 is TGTGCCAGCAGCCAAGTCCGCCGGGGGGTGGATGAGCAGTTCTTC. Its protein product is CASSQVRRGVDEQFF.

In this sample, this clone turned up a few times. The CDR3 region is CASSPGQANEKLFF. The CDR3 coding sequence is TGTGCCAGCAGCCCTGGGCAGGCTAATGAAAAACTGTTTTTT. This rearrangement joins TRBV7-2 to TRBJ1-4, with unresolved D. This CDR3 is 14 amino acids long. V was clipped by 5 bases and J by 3 bases, with 10 bases between them. Looked up from germline, CDR1 is SGHTA and CDR2 is FQGNSA.

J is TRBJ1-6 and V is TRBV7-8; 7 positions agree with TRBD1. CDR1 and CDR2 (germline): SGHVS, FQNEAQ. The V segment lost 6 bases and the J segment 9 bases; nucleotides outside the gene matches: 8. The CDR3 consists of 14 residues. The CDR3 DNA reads TGTGCCAGCAGTCAGAGACAGGGAAGTTCACCCCTCCACTTT. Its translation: CASSQRQGSSPLHF.

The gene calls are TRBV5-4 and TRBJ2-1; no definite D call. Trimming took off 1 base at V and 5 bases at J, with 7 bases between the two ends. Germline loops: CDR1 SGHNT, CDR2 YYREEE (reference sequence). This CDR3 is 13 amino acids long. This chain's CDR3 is CASSLTENNEQFF. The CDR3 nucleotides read TGTGCCAGCAGCTTGACGGAGAACAATGAGCAGTTCTTC.

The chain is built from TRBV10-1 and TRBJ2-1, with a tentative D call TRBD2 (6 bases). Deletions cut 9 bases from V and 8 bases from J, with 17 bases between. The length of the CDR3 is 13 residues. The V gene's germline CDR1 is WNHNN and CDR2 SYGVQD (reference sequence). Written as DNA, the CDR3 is TGCGCCAGTCCGGGACTCCCTGCGGATGAGCAGTTCTTC. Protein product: CASPGLPADEQFF.

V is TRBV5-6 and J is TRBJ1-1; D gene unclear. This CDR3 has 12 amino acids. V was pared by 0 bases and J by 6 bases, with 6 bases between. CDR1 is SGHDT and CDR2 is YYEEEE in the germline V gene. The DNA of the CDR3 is TGTGCCAGCAGCTTGGCGGTGGCTGAAGCTTTCTTT. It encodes CASSLAVAEAFF.

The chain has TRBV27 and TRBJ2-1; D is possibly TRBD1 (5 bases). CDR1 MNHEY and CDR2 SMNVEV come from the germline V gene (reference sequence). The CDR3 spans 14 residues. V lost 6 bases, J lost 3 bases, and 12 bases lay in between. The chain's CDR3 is CASSTHDSYNEQFF. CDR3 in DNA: TGTGCCAGCAGCACCCACGACAGCTACAATGAGCAGTTCTTC.

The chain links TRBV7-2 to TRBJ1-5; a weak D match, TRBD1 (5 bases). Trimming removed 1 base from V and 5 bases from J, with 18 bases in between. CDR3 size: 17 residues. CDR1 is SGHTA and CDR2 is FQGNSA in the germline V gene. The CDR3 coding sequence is TGTGCCAGCAGCTTAGAGGGGCCCCGGTCAGGGTATCAGCCCCAGCATTTT. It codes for CASSLEGPRSGYQPQHF.

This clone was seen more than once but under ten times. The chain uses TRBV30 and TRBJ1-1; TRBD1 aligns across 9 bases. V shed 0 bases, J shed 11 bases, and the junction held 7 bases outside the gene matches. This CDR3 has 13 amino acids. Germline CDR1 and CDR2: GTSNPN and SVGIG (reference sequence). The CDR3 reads CAWSVGTGSLAFF. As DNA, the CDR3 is TGTGCCTGGAGTGTGGGGACAGGGAGTCTGGCTTTCTTT.

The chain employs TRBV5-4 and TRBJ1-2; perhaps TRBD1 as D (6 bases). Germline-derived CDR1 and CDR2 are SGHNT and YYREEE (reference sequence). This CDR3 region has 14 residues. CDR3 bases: TGTGCGCTAGGTACCTCAGGGGCATCTACCGTCTACACCTTC. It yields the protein CALGTSGASTVYTF.

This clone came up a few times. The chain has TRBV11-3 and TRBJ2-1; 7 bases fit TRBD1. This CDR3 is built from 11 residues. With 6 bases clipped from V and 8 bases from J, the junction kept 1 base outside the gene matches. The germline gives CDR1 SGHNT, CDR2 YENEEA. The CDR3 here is CASRGQDEQFF. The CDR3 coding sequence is TGTGCCAGCAGAGGACAGGATGAGCAGTTCTTC. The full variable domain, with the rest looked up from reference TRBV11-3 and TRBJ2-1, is EAGVVQSPRYKIIEKKQPVAFWCNPISGHNTLYWYLQNLGQGPELLIRYENEEAVDDSQLPKDRFSAERLKGVDSTLKIQPAELGDSAVYLCASRGQDEQFFGPGTRLTVL.

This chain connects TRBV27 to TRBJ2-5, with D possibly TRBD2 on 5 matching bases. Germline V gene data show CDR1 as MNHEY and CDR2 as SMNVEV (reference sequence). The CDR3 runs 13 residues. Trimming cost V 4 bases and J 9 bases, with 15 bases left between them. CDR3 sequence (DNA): TGTGCCAGCAGTTCACTAGTTTCTATGGCCCAGTACTTC. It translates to CASSSLVSMAQYF.

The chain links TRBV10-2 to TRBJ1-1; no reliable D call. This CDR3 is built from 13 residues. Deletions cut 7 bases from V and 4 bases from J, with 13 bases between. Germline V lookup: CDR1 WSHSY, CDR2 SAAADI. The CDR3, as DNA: TGCGCCAGCACCCTAGAGGGTACCACTGAAGCTTTCTTT. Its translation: CASTLEGTTEAFF.

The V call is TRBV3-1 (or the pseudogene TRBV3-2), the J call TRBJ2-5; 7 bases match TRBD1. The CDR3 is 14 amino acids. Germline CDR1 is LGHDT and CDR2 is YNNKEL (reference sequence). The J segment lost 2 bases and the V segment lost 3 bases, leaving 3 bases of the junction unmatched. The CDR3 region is CASSHRGSQETQYF. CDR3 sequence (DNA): TGTGCCAGCAGCCACAGGGGGTCGCAAGAGACCCAGTACTTC.

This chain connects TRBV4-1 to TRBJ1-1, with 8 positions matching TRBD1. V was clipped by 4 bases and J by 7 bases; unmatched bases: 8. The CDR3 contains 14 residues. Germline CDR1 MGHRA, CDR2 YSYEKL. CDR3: CASSRSDRVSEAFF. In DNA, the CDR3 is TGCGCCAGCAGCCGATCGGACAGGGTGAGTGAAGCTTTCTTT.

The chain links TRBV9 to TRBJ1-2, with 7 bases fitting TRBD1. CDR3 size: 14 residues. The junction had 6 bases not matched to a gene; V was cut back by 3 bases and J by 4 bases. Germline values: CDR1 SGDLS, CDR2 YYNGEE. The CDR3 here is CASSGSDRAYGYTF. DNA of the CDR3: TGTGCCAGCAGCGGTAGTGACAGGGCCTATGGCTACACCTTC.

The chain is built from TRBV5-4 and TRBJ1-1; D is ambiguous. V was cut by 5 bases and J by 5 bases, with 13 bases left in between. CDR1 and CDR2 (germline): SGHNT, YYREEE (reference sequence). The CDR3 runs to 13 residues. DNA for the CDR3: TGTGCCAGCAGAAACGCAAGCACGACTGAAGCTTTCTTT. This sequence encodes CASRNASTTEAFF. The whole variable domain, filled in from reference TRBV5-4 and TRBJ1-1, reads ETGVTQSPTHLIKTRGQQVTLRCSSQSGHNTVSWYQQALGQGPQFIFQYYREEENGRGNFPPRFSGLQFPNYSSELNVNALELDDSALYLCASRNASTTEAFFGQGTRLTVV.

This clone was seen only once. The CDR3 region is CASSSRDLYTEAFF. The CDR3 nucleotides read TGTGCCAGCAGCTCCCGCGATTTGTACACTGAAGCTTTCTTT. V gene TRBV7-9 combines with J gene TRBJ1-1; D unclear. Germline lookup yields CDR1 SEHNR and CDR2 FQNEAQ (reference sequence). This CDR3 is built from 14 residues. Trimming took off 4 bases at V and 3 bases at J, with 12 bases between the two ends. The full variable domain, its missing parts supplied by reference TRBV7-9 and TRBJ1-1, is DTGVSQNPRHKITKRGQNVTFRCDPISEHNRLYWYRQTLGQGPEFLTYFQNEAQLEKSRLLSDRFSAERPKGSFSTLEIQRTEQGDSAMYLCASSSRDLYTEAFFGQGTRLTVV.